The 29 T cell receptor beta chains below all came from one sample that was sequenced in a study of blood T cell repertoires in COVID-19. Profiling relied on immunoSEQ multiplex PCR, and the TCRdb table lists in-frame clones only, not all of them. The table has about 220,000 clones, roughly 75% seen once. Material: peripheral blood. These receptors all come from a woman aged 70 to 79 with acute or convalescent COVID-19.

This rearrangement joins TRBV25-1 to TRBJ2-4; TRBD1 is a possible D gene (6 bases). V was cut by 2 bases and J by 2 bases, with 16 bases left in between. The CDR3 sequence is 17 residues long. The germline V gene encodes CDR1 MGHDK and CDR2 SYGVNS. The CDR3 DNA is TGTGCCAGCAGTGAAGGGACACCTACACATCCCAAAAACATTCAGTACTTC. Translating gives CASSEGTPTHPKNIQYF. Looking up the rest from reference TRBV25-1 and TRBJ2-4 gives the full variable domain: EADIYQTPRYLVIGTGKKITLECSQTMGHDKMYWYQQDPGMELHLIHYSYGVNSTEKGDLSSESTVSRIRTEHFPLTLESARPSHTSQYLCASSEGTPTHPKNIQYFGAGTRLSVL.

The chain is built from TRBV19 and TRBJ1-6, with D perhaps TRBD1 (6 bases). Germline loops: CDR1 LNHDA, CDR2 SQIVND (reference sequence). The CDR3 runs 14 residues. V dropped 6 bases and J dropped 8 bases, with 14 bases sitting between them. Written as DNA, the CDR3 is TGTGCCAGTAGAACTCAGGGGTCTGATTCACCCCTCCACTTT. It specifies CASRTQGSDSPLHF.

V usage is TRBV15 and J usage is TRBJ1-5; a possible D gene is TRBD1 (6 bases). Trimming removed 0 bases from V and 7 bases from J, with 13 bases in between. The CDR3 contains 15 residues. Germline V gene data show CDR1 as LNHNV and CDR2 as YYDKDF (reference sequence). The DNA for the CDR3 is TGTGCCACCAGCAGAGACTCGGGACACTTCCAGCCCCAGCATTTT. Its translation: CATSRDSGHFQPQHF. Looking up the rest from reference TRBV15 and TRBJ1-5 gives the full variable domain: DAMVIQNPRYQVTQFGKPVTLSCSQTLNHNVMYWYQQKSSQAPKLLFHYYDKDFNNEADTPDNFQSRRPNTSFCFLDIRSPGLGDTAMYLCATSRDSGHFQPQHFGDGTRLSIL.

The V gene is TRBV10-3, the J gene TRBJ2-3; TRBD1 matches at 11 bases. Germline V CDR1 and CDR2: ENHRY, SYGVKD. J gave up 6 bases and V 6 bases, and 14 bases lay outside the gene matches. The CDR3 length is 17 residues. CDR3 sequence: CAISVGTGGFQRDTQYF. Here the CDR3 DNA reads TGTGCCATCAGCGTTGGGACAGGGGGTTTCCAGAGGGATACGCAGTATTTT.

The CDR3 protein is CASSLPTSGGGIDPYEQYF. CDR3 coding DNA: TGTGCCAGCAGTTTGCCGACTAGCGGGGGTGGAATAGACCCCTACGAGCAGTACTTC. This sequence joins TRBV7-9 and TRBJ2-7; 12 nucleotides agree with TRBD2. This CDR3 region has 19 residues. CDR1 and CDR2 (germline): SEHNR, FQNEAQ (reference sequence). Trimming cost V 6 bases and J 2 bases; bases outside gene matches: 17.

The V call is TRBV7-8, the J call TRBJ2-5, with D tentatively TRBD1 (7 bases). CDR3 length: 15 amino acids. From germline, CDR1 is SGHVS and CDR2 FQNEAQ. The germline V and J ends were trimmed by 5 bases and 5 bases, with 18 bases remaining between them. The CDR3 loop reads CASSTAGGRGETQYF. CDR3 in DNA: TGTGCCAGCAGCACAGCAGGGGGGCGCGGGGAGACCCAGTACTTC.

CDR3 loop: CASSLDDRRNYGYTF. DNA of the CDR3: TGTGCCAGCAGCTTGGATGACAGGAGGAACTATGGCTACACCTTC. The chain has TRBV5-5 and TRBJ1-2; D may be TRBD1 (6 bases). The ends were cut back, 0 bases at V and 2 bases at J, with 11 bases in the middle. Per germline, CDR1 SGHKS and CDR2 YYEKEE (reference sequence). This CDR3 has 15 residues. The full variable domain, rest sourced from reference TRBV5-5 and TRBJ1-2, is DAGVTQSPTHLIKTRGQQVTLRCSPISGHKSVSWYQQVLGQGPQFIFQYYEKEERGRGNFPDRFSARQFPNYSSELNVNALLLGDSALYLCASSLDDRRNYGYTFGSGTRLTVV.

The chain couples TRBV4-1 to TRBJ2-3, with TRBD1 identical over 9 bases. CDR1 and CDR2 (germline): MGHRA, YSYEKL. With V trimmed by 0 bases and J by 3 bases, 16 bases remained unmatched. The CDR3 is 20 residues long. The CDR3, as DNA: TGCGCCAGCAGCCAAGACGGACAGGGGCTGTTGGGGTTTATTACAGATACGCAGTATTTT. Translated: CASSQDGQGLLGFITDTQYF.

This clone was picked up one time. This rearrangement joins TRBV5-6 to TRBJ2-5, with 7 bases aligning to TRBD1. V shed 4 bases, J shed 5 bases, and the junction held 5 bases outside the gene matches. Germline lookup yields CDR1 SGHDT and CDR2 YYEEEE. The CDR3 consists of 13 residues. The CDR3 DNA reads as TGTGCCAGCAGCCGACAGGGATATGAGACCCAGTACTTC. It codes for CASSRQGYETQYF.

This clone was counted a single time. This chain links TRBV3-1 (or the pseudogene TRBV3-2) with TRBJ2-5; the D is unclear. Trimming took off 4 bases at V and 5 bases at J, with 11 bases between the two ends. This CDR3 is built from 13 residues. Germline CDR1 and CDR2: LGHDT and YNNKEL (reference sequence). The CDR3 nucleotides read TGTGCCAGCAGCCCCCCGGGTTCGGAGACCCAGTACTTC. It is translated as CASSPPGSETQYF.

The rearrangement uses TRBV5-1 and TRBJ1-1; D not certain. V lost 2 bases and J lost 0, with 8 bases in between. From germline, CDR1 is SGHRS and CDR2 YFSETQ. The CDR3 length is 14 residues. The CDR3 region is CASSFQSVNTEAFF. The CDR3 DNA reads TGCGCCAGCAGCTTTCAGTCTGTGAACACTGAAGCTTTCTTT.

The rearrangement uses TRBV7-3 and TRBJ2-1; 9 nucleotides align to TRBD1. Unmatched junction bases numbered 9, after V lost 5 bases and J lost 7 bases. The CDR3 has 15 residues. Germline CDR1 reads SGHTA; CDR2 reads FQGTGA. The CDR3 bases are TGTGCCAGCAGCCCCCCCGGGACAGGGAAGAATGAGCAGTTCTTC. Translation: CASSPPGTGKNEQFF.

The chain has TRBV6-2 or TRBV6-3 and TRBJ2-1; 8 bases match TRBD1. The V gene end was trimmed by 6 bases and the J gene end by 4 bases; junction bases not matched to a gene: 23. There are 20 residues in the CDR3. CDR1 MNHEY and CDR2 SVGEGT come from the germline V gene. Written as DNA, the CDR3 is TGTGCCAGCAGCCGACATGGGTGGGGACAGGCGAGGGGTACGTACAATGAGCAGTTCTTC. As protein: CASSRHGWGQARGTYNEQFF.

The rearrangement uses TRBV6-6 and TRBJ1-3; D ambiguous. The germline V gene has CDR1 MNHNY and CDR2 SVGAGI (reference sequence). The V end lost 5 bases, the J end lost 0 bases, and 5 bases lay between the germline ends. The CDR3 is 13 amino acids. CDR3 loop: CASSPNSGNTIYF. CDR3 nucleotide sequence: TGTGCCAGCAGTCCTAACTCTGGAAACACCATATATTTT.

In its sample, this clone was seen once. The chain is built from TRBV19 and TRBJ2-2; D might be TRBD1 (6 bases). This CDR3 comprises 14 residues. Germline V gene lookup returns CDR1 LNHDA and CDR2 SQIVND (reference sequence). V dropped 6 bases and J dropped 2 bases, with 10 bases sitting between them. CDR3 amino acids: CASRSRGNTGELFF. CDR3 DNA sequence: TGTGCCAGTAGGAGCAGGGGTAACACCGGGGAGCTGTTTTTT.

CDR3 residues: CASSLIAGEETQYF. Written as DNA, the CDR3 is TGTGCCAGCTCACTTATAGCGGGGGAAGAGACCCAGTACTTC. This chain uses TRBV18 with TRBJ2-5, with 9 bases identical to TRBD2. The ends lost 4 bases at V and 3 bases at J; junction bases unmatched: 3. Germline values: CDR1 KGHSH, CDR2 LQKENI. This CDR3 is 14 amino acids long.

The chain is built from TRBV5-1 and TRBJ2-2; the match to TRBD1 covers 7 bases. The germline CDR1 and CDR2 sequences are SGHRS and YFSETQ. This CDR3 has 16 amino acids. V shed 0 bases, J shed 4 bases, and the junction held 6 bases outside the gene matches. This CDR3 is CASSLVLSGGTGELFF. The CDR3 DNA reads TGCGCCAGCAGCTTGGTTTTGTCAGGGGGCACCGGGGAGCTGTTTTTT.

The chain recombines TRBV9 with TRBJ2-5; TRBD2 aligns across 8 bases. Germline V gives CDR1 SGDLS, CDR2 YYNGEE. The CDR3 length is 15 residues. Trimming at V came to 1 base and at J to 2 bases, leaving 4 bases not matched to a gene. CDR3 sequence: CASSVSASGQETQYF. Written as DNA, the CDR3 is TGTGCCAGCAGCGTATCGGCTAGCGGGCAAGAGACCCAGTACTTC. The variable domain in full, completed from reference TRBV9 and TRBJ2-5, reads DSGVTQTPKHLITATGQRVTLRCSPRSGDLSVYWYQQSLDQGLQFLIQYYNGEERAKGNILERFSAQQFPDLHSELNLSSLELGDSALYFCASSVSASGQETQYFGPGTRLLVL.

This chain joins TRBV6-1 and TRBJ1-1, with D hard to call. Germline assignment: CDR1 MNHNS and CDR2 SASEGT. The germline V and J ends were trimmed by 9 bases and 3 bases, with 8 bases remaining between them. This CDR3 has 11 residues. The CDR3 protein is CASMRDTEAFF. DNA for the CDR3: TGTGCCAGTATGAGGGACACTGAAGCTTTCTTT.

The chain uses TRBV7-6 and TRBJ2-2; the D gene is possibly TRBD1 (6 bases). The length of the CDR3 is 16 residues. Trimming took 5 bases from V and 5 from J, leaving 18 bases between them. The germline V gene encodes CDR1 SGHVS and CDR2 FNYEAQ. The CDR3 DNA is TGTGCCAGCAGCCCCCAGGGGACCCTTTTGACCGGGGAGCTGTTTTTT. It codes for CASSPQGTLLTGELFF.

The rearrangement joins TRBV5-1 to TRBJ1-2, with D maybe TRBD1 (6 bases). The CDR3 has 15 residues. Trimming cost V 3 bases and J 8 bases, with 20 bases left between them. The germline V gene encodes CDR1 SGHRS and CDR2 YFSETQ. CDR3 nucleotides: TGCGCCAGCAGCTCCTCCGGGACACAATATTACGGCTACACCTTC. Its translation: CASSSSGTQYYGYTF.

The chain employs TRBV10-1 and TRBJ2-3; D might be TRBD1 (5 bases). This CDR3 region has 14 residues. V was cut by 4 bases and J by 4 bases, with 12 bases left in between. CDR1 and CDR2 (germline): WNHNN, SYGVQD (reference sequence). This CDR3 is CASSAPREADTQYF. The CDR3, as DNA: TGCGCCAGCAGTGCTCCCAGGGAAGCAGATACGCAGTATTTT.

The gene calls are TRBV21-1 and TRBJ2-5; the table assigns TRBD1, which was not confirmed against the DNA. TRBV21-1 is a pseudogene. The CDR3 consists of 18 residues. DNA of the CDR3: TGTGCCAGCAGCCCCTGGTCCAGGGCTCGGGCAGGGCAAGAGACCCAGTACTTC. Its translation is CASSPWSRARAGQETQYF.

V is TRBV6-1 and J is TRBJ1-3, with no clear D. The CDR3 loop spans 16 amino acids. The germline V and J ends were trimmed by 2 bases and 2 bases, with 13 bases remaining between them. The germline V gene encodes CDR1 MNHNS and CDR2 SASEGT. The CDR3 coding sequence is TGTGCCAGCAGTGAATCCATGTGGAGGACTGGAAACACCATATATTTT. Protein: CASSESMWRTGNTIYF.

V and J are TRBV27 and TRBJ2-5; 8 nucleotides line up with TRBD2. Germline CDR1 reads MNHEY; CDR2 reads SMNVEV (reference sequence). CDR3 length: 15 residues. Germline trimming cut 5 bases from V and 7 bases from J; bases unmatched to any gene: 12. The CDR3, as DNA: TGTGCCAGCAGTCCTCAGGGCGCCGGGGGGGGGACCCAGTACTTC. As protein: CASSPQGAGGGTQYF.

This clone was detected many times. The chain carries TRBV19 and TRBJ2-1; tentatively, D is TRBD1 (6 bases). V was cut by 5 bases and J by 6 bases, with 14 bases left in between. Germline V gives CDR1 LNHDA, CDR2 SQIVND (reference sequence). This CDR3 is built from 14 residues. CDR3 nucleotide sequence: TGTGCCAGTAGTCGAGGGGGTGGTACCAATGAGCAGTTCTTC. It translates to CASSRGGGTNEQFF.

Written as DNA, the CDR3 is TGCGCCAGCACGATAGACAGGTCGAACACTGAAGCTTTCTTT. Protein product: CASTIDRSNTEAFF. This chain joins TRBV10-1 and TRBJ1-1; tentatively, D is TRBD1 (6 bases). Germline V gene lookup returns CDR1 WNHNN and CDR2 SYGVQD (reference sequence). The V and J ends lost 7 bases and 1 base respectively, with 13 bases between them. CDR3 length: 14 amino acids.

The chain is built from TRBV13 and TRBJ1-3; the D gene is possibly TRBD1 (6 bases). Trimming removed 6 bases at V and 4 bases at J, with 13 bases between. The CDR3 runs 14 residues. The germline V gene has CDR1 PRHDT and CDR2 FYEKMQ (reference sequence). CDR3: CASRESGVGNTIYF. The CDR3 region has the DNA TGTGCCAGCAGGGAATCAGGGGTGGGAAACACCATATATTTT.

V and J are TRBV7-9 and TRBJ2-5; no firm D call. V lost 2 bases, J lost 5 bases, and 15 bases lay in between. Germline V CDR1 and CDR2: SEHNR, FQNEAQ (reference sequence). CDR3 length: 15 residues. The CDR3 DNA reads TGTGCCAGCAGCTTACTCGGGTATAATTCGGAGACCCAGTACTTC. Translation: CASSLLGYNSETQYF.